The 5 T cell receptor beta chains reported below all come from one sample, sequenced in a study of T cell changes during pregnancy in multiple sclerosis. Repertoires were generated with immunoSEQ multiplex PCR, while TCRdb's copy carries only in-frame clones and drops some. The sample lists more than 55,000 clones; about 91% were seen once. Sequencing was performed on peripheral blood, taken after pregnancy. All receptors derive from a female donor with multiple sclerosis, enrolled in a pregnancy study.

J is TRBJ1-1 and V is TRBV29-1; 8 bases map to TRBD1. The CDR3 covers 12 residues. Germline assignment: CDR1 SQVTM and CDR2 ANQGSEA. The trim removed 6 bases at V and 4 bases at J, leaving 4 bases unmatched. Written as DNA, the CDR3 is TGCAGCGTGAACACAGGGGGCACTGAAGCTTTCTTT. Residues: CSVNTGGTEAFF.

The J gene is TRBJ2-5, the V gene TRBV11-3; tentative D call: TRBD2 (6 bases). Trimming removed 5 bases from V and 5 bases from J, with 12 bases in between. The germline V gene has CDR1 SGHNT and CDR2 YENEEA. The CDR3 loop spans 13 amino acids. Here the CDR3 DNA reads TGTGCCAGCAGCCGAGCGGGTTGGGAGACCCAGTACTTC. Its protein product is CASSRAGWETQYF.

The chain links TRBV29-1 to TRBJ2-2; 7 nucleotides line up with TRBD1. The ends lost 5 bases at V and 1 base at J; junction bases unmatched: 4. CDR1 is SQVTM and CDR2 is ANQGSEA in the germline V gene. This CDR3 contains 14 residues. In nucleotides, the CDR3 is TGCAGCGTTTCCCGGGACAGGAACACCGGGGAGCTGTTTTTT. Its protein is CSVSRDRNTGELFF.

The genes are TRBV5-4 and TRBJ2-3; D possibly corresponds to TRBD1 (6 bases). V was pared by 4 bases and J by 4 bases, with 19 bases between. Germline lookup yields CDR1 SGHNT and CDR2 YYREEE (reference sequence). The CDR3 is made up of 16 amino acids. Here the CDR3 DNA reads TGTGCCAGCAGCCCCCCCCAGGGGCACCCAGCAGATACGCAGTATTTT. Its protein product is CASSPPQGHPADTQYF.

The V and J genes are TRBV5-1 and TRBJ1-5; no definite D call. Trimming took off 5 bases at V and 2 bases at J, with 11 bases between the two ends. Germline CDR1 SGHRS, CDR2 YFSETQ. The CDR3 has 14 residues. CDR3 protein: CASRTLPGNQPQHF. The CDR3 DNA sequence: TGCGCCAGCAGAACGCTTCCAGGCAATCAGCCCCAGCATTTT. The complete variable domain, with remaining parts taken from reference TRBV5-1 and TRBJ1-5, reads KAGVTQTPRYLIKTRGQQVTLSCSPISGHRSVSWYQQTPGQGLQFLFEYFSETQRNKGNFPGRFSGRQFSNSRSEMNVSTLELGDSALYLCASRTLPGNQPQHFGDGTRLSIL.